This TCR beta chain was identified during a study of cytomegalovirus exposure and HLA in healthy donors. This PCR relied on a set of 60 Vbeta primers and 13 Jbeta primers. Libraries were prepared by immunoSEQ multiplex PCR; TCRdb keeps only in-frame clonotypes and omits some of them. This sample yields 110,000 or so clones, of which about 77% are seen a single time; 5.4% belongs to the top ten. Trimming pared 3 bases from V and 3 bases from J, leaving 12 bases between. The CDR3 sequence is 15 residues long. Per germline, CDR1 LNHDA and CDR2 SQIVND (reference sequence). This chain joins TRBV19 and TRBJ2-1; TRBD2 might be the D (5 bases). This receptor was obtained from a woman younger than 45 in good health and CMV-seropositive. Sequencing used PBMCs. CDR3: CASSISAASYNEQFF. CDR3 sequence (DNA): TGTGCCAGTAGTATCTCAGCGGCAAGCTACAATGAGCAGTTCTTC.